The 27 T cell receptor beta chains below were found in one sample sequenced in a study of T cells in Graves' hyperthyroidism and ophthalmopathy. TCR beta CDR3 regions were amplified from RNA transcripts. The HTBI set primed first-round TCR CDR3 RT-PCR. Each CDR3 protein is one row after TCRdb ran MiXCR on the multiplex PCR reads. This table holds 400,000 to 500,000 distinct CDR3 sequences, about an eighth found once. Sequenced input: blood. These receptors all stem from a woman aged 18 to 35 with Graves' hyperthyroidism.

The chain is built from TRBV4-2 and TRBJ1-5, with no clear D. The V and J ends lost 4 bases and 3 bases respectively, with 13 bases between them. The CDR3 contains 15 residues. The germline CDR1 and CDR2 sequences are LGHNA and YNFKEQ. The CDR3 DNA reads TGTGCCAGCAGCCGATCCCTCGGAGACAATCAGCCCCAGCATTTT. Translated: CASSRSLGDNQPQHF.

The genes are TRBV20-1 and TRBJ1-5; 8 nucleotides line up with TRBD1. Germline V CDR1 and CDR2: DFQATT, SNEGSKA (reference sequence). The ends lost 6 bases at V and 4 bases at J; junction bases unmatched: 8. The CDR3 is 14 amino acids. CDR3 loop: CSALTGAANQPQHF. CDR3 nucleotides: TGCAGTGCACTGACAGGGGCAGCTAATCAGCCCCAGCATTTT.

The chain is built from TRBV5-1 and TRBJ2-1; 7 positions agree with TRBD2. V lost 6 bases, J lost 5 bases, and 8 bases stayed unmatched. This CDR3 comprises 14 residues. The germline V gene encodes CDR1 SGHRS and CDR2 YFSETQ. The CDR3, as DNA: TGCGCCAGCAACCTCCGGGGGGAGGACAATGAGCAGTTCTTC. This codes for CASNLRGEDNEQFF.

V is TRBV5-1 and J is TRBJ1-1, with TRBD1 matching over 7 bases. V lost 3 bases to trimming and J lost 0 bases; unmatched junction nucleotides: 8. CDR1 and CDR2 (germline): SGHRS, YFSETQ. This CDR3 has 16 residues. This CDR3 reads CASSSYPGQMNTEAFF. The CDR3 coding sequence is TGCGCCAGCAGCTCATACCCGGGACAGATGAACACTGAAGCTTTCTTT. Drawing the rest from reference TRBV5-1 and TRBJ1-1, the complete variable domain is KAGVTQTPRYLIKTRGQQVTLSCSPISGHRSVSWYQQTPGQGLQFLFEYFSETQRNKGNFPGRFSGRQFSNSRSEMNVSTLELGDSALYLCASSSYPGQMNTEAFFGQGTRLTVV.

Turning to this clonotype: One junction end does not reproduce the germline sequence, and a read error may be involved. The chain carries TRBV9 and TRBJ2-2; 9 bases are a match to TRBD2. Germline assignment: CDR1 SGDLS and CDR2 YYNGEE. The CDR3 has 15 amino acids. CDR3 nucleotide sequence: TGTGCCAGCAGCGTAGGCGGGAGGGTTTCCGGGGGGCTGTTTTTT. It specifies CASSVGGRVSGGLFF. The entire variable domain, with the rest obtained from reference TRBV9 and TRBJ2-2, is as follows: DSGVTQTPKHLITATGQRVTLRCSPRSGDLSVYWYQQSLDQGLQFLIQYYNGEERAKGNILERFSAQQFPDLHSELNLSSLELGDSALYFCASSVGGRVSGGLFFGEGSRLTVL.

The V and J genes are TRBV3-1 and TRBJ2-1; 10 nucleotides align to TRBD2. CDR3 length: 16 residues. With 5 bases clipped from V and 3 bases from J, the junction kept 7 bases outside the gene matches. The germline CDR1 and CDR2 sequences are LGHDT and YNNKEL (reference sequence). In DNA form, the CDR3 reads TGTGCCAGCAGCGGGGGGGGACTAGCGCACTACAATGAGCAGTTCTTC. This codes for CASSGGGLAHYNEQFF.

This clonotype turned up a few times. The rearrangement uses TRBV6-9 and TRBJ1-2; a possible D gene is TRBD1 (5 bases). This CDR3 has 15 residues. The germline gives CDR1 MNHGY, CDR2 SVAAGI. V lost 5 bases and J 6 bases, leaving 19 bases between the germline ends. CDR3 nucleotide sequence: TGTGCCAGCAGTCGTTCTACGACAGATGGGAATGGCTACACCTTC. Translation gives CASSRSTTDGNGYTF.

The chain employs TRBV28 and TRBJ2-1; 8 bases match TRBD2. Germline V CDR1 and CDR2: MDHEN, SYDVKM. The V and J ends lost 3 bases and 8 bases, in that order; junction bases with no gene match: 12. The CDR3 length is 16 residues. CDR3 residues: CASSFSSGSLIDEQFF. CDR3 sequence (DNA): TGTGCCAGCAGTTTTAGCAGCGGGAGCCTGATCGATGAGCAGTTCTTC.

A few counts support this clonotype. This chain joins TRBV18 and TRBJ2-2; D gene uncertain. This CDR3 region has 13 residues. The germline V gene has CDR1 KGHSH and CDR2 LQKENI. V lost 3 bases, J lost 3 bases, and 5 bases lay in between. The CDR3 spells CASSPPYTGELFF. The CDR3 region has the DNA TGTGCCAGCTCACCCCCATACACCGGGGAGCTGTTTTTT.

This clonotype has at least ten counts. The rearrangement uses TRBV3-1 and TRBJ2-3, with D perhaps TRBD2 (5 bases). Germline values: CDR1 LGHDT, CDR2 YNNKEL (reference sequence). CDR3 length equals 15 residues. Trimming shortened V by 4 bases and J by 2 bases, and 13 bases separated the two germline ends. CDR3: CASSPRGRSTDTQYF. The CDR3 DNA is TGTGCCAGCAGCCCCCGCGGGCGATCCACAGATACGCAGTATTTT.

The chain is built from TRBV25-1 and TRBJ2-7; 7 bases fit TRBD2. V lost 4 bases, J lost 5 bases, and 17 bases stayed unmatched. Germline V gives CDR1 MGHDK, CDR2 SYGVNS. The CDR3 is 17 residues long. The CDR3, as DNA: TGTGCCAGCAGTGCCCCCCCGCGGGGGAGAGTCCTCCACGAGCAGTACTTC. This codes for CASSAPPRGRVLHEQYF.

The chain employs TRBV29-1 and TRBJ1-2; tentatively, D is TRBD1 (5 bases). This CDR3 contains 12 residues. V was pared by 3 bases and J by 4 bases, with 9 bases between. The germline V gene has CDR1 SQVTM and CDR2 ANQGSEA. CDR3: CSVDGGPYGYTF. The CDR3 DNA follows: TGCAGCGTTGATGGGGGTCCCTATGGCTACACCTTC.

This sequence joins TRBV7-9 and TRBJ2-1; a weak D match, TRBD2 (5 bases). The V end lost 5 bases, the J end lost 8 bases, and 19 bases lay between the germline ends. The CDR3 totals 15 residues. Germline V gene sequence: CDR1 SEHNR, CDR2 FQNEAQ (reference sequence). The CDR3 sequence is CASSEKGPMRDEQFF. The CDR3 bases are TGTGCCAGCAGCGAGAAGGGTCCGATGAGGGATGAGCAGTTCTTC.

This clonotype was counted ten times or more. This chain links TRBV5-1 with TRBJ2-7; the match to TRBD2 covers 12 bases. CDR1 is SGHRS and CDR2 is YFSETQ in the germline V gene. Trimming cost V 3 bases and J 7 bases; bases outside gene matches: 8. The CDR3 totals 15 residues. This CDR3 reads CASSSTSGGSGEQYF. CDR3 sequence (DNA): TGCGCCAGCAGCTCGACTAGCGGGGGTTCCGGGGAGCAGTACTTC.

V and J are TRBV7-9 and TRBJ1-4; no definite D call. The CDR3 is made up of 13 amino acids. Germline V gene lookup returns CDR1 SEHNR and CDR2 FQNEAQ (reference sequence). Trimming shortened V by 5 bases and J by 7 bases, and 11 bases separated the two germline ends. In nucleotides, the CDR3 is TGTGCCAGCAGCATCCCGGGGAGTGAAAAACTGTTTTTT. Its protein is CASSIPGSEKLFF.

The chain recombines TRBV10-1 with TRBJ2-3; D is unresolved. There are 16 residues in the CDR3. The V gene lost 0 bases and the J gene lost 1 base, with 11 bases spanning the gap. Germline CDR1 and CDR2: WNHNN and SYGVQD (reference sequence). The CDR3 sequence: CASSESWVFGTDTQYF. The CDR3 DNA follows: TGCGCCAGCAGTGAGTCGTGGGTGTTCGGCACAGATACGCAGTATTTT.

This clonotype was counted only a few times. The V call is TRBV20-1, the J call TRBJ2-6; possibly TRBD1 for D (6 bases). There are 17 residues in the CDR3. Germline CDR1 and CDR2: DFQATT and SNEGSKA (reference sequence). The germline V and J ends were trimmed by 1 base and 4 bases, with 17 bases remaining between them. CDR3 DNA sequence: TGCAGTGCTAGAGGTTTCTCTCAGGGGTCAGGGGCCAACGTCCTGACTTTC. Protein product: CSARGFSQGSGANVLTF.

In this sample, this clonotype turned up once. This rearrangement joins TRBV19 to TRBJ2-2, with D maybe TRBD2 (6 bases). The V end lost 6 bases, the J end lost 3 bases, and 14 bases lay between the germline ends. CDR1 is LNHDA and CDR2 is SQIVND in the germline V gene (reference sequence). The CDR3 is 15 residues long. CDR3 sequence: CASRPRGTDTGELFF. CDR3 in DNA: TGTGCCAGTAGACCACGGGGGACCGACACCGGGGAGCTGTTTTTT.

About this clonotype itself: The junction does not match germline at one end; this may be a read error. The DNA for the CDR3 is TGCAGTGCTAGACGAGCTAGCGGGAGTTCCTACGAGCGGTACTTC. Protein: CSARRASGSSYERYF. This chain connects TRBV20-1 to TRBJ2-7; 10 bases are a match to TRBD2. The CDR3 is 15 residues long. Per germline, CDR1 DFQATT and CDR2 SNEGSKA (reference sequence).

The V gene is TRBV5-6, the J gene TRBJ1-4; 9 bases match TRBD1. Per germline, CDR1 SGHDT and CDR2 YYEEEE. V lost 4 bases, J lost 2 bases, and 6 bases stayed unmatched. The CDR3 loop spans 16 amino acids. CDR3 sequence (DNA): TGTGCCAGCAGCGAGAACGGACAGGGGACTAATGAAAAACTGTTTTTT. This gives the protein CASSENGQGTNEKLFF.

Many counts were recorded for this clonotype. DNA of the CDR3: TGTGCCAGTCAGGGGGGTCCTGGAAACACCATATATTTT. Its protein product is CASQGGPGNTIYF. The chain joins TRBV12-3 or TRBV12-4 to TRBJ1-3; TRBD1 matches at 7 bases. Losses at the gene ends were 9 bases for V and 2 bases for J; bases not matched to a gene: 4. The CDR3 extends over 13 amino acids.

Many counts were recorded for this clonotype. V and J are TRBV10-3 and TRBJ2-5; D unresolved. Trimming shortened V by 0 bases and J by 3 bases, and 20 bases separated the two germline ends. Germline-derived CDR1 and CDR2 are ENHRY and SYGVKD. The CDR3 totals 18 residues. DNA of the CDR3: TGTGCCATCAGTGAGTCGAAGAAGTTCCAAGGGCCCAAAGAGACCCAGTACTTC. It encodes CAISESKKFQGPKETQYF.

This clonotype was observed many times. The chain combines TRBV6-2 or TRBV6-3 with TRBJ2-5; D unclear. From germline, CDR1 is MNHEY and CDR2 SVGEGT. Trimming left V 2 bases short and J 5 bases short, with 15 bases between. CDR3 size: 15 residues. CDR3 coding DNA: TGTGCCAGCAGTTACACCCTTTTGGGGATGGAGACCCAGTACTTC. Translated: CASSYTLLGMETQYF.

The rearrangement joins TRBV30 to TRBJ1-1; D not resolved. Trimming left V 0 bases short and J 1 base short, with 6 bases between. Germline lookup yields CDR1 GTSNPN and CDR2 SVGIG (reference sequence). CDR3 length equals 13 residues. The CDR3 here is CAWSVNWNTEAFF. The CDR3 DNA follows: TGTGCCTGGAGTGTGAACTGGAACACTGAAGCTTTCTTT.

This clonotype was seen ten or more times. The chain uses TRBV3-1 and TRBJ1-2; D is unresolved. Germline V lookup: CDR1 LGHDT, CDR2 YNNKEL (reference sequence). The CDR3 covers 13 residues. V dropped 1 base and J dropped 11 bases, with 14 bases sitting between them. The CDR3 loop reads CASSQVFTTAYTF. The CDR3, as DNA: TGTGCCAGCAGCCAAGTTTTCACAACAGCGTACACCTTC. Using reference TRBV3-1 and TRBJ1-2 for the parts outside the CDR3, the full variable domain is DTAVSQTPKYLVTQMGNDKSIKCEQNLGHDTMYWYKQDSKKFLKIMFSYNNKELIINETVPNRFSPKSPDKAHLNLHINSLELGDSAVYFCASSQVFTTAYTFGSGTRLTVV.

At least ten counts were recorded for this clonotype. CDR3 residues: CAWSVYGGAYGYTF. The DNA of the CDR3 is TGTGCCTGGAGTGTATACGGGGGCGCGTATGGCTACACCTTC. V usage is TRBV30 and J usage is TRBJ1-2; weak D call: TRBD1 (6 bases). The germline V gene has CDR1 GTSNPN and CDR2 SVGIG (reference sequence). This CDR3 spans 14 amino acids. Trimming left V 0 bases short and J 5 bases short, with 13 bases between.

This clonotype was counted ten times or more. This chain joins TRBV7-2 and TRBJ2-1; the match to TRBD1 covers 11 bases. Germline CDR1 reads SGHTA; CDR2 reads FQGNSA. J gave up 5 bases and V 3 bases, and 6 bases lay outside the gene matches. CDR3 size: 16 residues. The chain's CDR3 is CASSFPGQGVNNEQFF. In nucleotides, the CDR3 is TGTGCCAGCAGCTTCCCGGGACAGGGGGTTAACAATGAGCAGTTCTTC.